This T cell receptor (beta chain) was sequenced for a study of T cell repertoires in aging, cancer and after chemotherapy. Study details: Paired samples before and after chemotherapy came from chronic lymphocytic leukemia patients on fludarabine- or bendamustine-based regimens. Study conclusions and caveats: No conclusions about immunological memory after chemotherapy can be drawn from the repertoire data. In each cancer cohort, median generation probability increased across chemotherapy, suggesting thymic output rebounded.

Amplification of TCR beta used genomic DNA extracted from peripheral blood. Trimming removed 7 bases from V and 1 base from J; junction bases left unmatched: 1. Germline lookup yields CDR1 LNHDA and CDR2 SQIVND (reference sequence). The length of the CDR3 is 14 residues. Rearranged V-D-J TRB sequences were amplified with a mixed TRB-A/B primer pool. TCRdb passed the multiplex PCR reads through MiXCR, listing each CDR3 protein once. The profile shows about 3,200 distinct CDR3 sequences, less than 55% of them singletons. As to this clonotype: Its antigen is as yet unknown.

This TCR came from a human donor with a blood cancer. The genes are TRBV19 and TRBJ2-3, with 11 bases that match TRBD1. The sequencing input was blood. CDR3 bases: TGTGCCAGTACGGACAGGGGGCGCACAGATACGCAGTATTTT. Residues: CASTDRGRTDTQYF.